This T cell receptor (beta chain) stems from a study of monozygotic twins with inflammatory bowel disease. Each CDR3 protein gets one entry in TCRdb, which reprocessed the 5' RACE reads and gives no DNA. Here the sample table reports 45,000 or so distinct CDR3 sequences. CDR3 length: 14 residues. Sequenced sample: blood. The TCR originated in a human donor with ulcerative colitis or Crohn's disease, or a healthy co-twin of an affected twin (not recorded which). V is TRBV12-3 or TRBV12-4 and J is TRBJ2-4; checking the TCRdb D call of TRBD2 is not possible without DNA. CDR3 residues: CASRRTDYKNIQYF.